Below are 29 T cell receptor beta chains sequenced from a single sample in a study of CD8 T cells in Susac syndrome. It was with random hexamers that about 0.45 to 1 ug RNA was reverse transcribed. MiXCR, run by TCRdb on the immunoSEQ multiplex PCR reads, gives a single entry per CDR3 protein. Seen here are some 150,000 distinct CDR3 sequences, around 95% observed once, and the top ten hold roughly 0.2%. Sequencing was performed on CD8+ T cells from PBMCs. The receptors originated from a human donor with multiple sclerosis.

This clonotype appeared once. The chain carries TRBV19 and TRBJ2-1, with 8 bases identical to TRBD2. Germline V gives CDR1 LNHDA, CDR2 SQIVND (reference sequence). This CDR3 is built from 15 residues. The J segment lost 3 bases and the V segment lost 4 bases, leaving 5 bases of the junction unmatched. CDR3 protein: CASSTSGLNYNEQFF. The CDR3 coding sequence is TGTGCCAGTAGTACTAGCGGGCTTAACTACAATGAGCAGTTCTTC. The full variable domain, its missing parts supplied by reference TRBV19 and TRBJ2-1, is DGGITQSPKYLFRKEGQNVTLSCEQNLNHDAMYWYRQDPGQGLRLIYYSQIVNDFQKGDIAEGYSVSREKKESFPLTVTSAQKNPTAFYLCASSTSGLNYNEQFFGPGTRLTVL.

The chain joins TRBV4-3 to TRBJ1-6; 7 nucleotides agree with TRBD1. V trimming: 1 base; J trimming: 8 bases; junction bases outside the gene matches: 5. This CDR3 comprises 15 residues. CDR1 and CDR2 (germline): LGHNA, YSLEER. CDR3 in amino acids: CASSQARDSHSPLHF. As DNA, the CDR3 is TGCGCCAGCAGCCAAGCAAGGGACAGCCATTCACCCCTCCACTTT.

The genes are TRBV20-1 and TRBJ2-7; 9 nucleotides agree with TRBD1. Trimming at V came to 4 bases and at J to 7 bases, leaving 11 bases not matched to a gene. This CDR3 comprises 14 residues. CDR1 and CDR2 (germline): DFQATT, SNEGSKA (reference sequence). The CDR3 sequence: CSATSRTGDLEQYF. For the CDR3, the DNA is TGCAGTGCTACCTCTAGGACAGGGGACTTGGAGCAGTACTTC.

The rearrangement uses TRBV12-3 or TRBV12-4 and TRBJ1-2; 7 bases line up with TRBD1. The CDR3 length is 14 residues. J gave up 6 bases and V 7 bases, and 11 bases lay outside the gene matches. CDR3 DNA sequence: TGTGCCAGCACCCTGACAGGGCTCGTCGATGGCTACACCTTC. Protein sequence: CASTLTGLVDGYTF.

The chain links TRBV15 to TRBJ1-2; possibly TRBD1 for D (5 bases). The V gene lost 0 bases and the J gene lost 3 bases, with 8 bases spanning the gap. Germline lookup yields CDR1 LNHNV and CDR2 YYDKDF (reference sequence). The CDR3 is made up of 14 amino acids. The CDR3, as DNA: TGTGCCACCAGCAGAGAGACAGCCTACTATGGCTACACCTTC. It translates to CATSRETAYYGYTF. The variable domain in full, with the rest retrieved from reference TRBV15 and TRBJ1-2, is DAMVIQNPRYQVTQFGKPVTLSCSQTLNHNVMYWYQQKSSQAPKLLFHYYDKDFNNEADTPDNFQSRRPNTSFCFLDIRSPGLGDTAMYLCATSRETAYYGYTFGSGTRLTVV.

V gene TRBV12-5 combines with J gene TRBJ2-4; no clear D gene. This CDR3 contains 12 residues. V lost 6 bases and J lost 1, with 4 bases in between. Germline CDR1 LGHNT, CDR2 FRNRAP. The CDR3 DNA reads as TGTGCTAGTGGCCCGGCCAAAAACATTCAGTACTTC. Translated: CASGPAKNIQYF.

Only one count was recorded for this clonotype. The chain carries TRBV5-1 and TRBJ1-2; 7 nucleotides line up with TRBD1. V was pared by 4 bases and J by 4 bases, with 10 bases of the junction left unmatched. From germline, CDR1 is SGHRS and CDR2 YFSETQ. The CDR3 covers 15 residues. CDR3: CASSNAQEGAYGYTF. The DNA for the CDR3 is TGCGCCAGCAGCAACGCCCAGGAGGGGGCCTATGGCTACACCTTC.

This clonotype was observed a few times. The J gene is TRBJ2-7, the V gene TRBV19; perhaps TRBD2 as D (6 bases). V lost 2 bases and J lost 5, with 10 bases in between. The V gene's germline CDR1 is LNHDA and CDR2 SQIVND (reference sequence). This CDR3 is 13 amino acids long. The CDR3, as DNA: TGTGCCAGTAGTATACCAGGAGGGGACGAGCAGTACTTC. Translation gives CASSIPGGDEQYF.

The chain is built from TRBV7-9 and TRBJ1-5; TRBD1 aligns across 8 bases. The V and J ends lost 5 bases and 6 bases, in that order; junction bases with no gene match: 3. Germline lookup yields CDR1 SEHNR and CDR2 FQNEAQ (reference sequence). The CDR3 is made up of 13 amino acids. This CDR3 reads CASSPDRGQPQHF. CDR3 DNA: TGTGCCAGCAGCCCAGACAGGGGTCAGCCCCAGCATTTT.

The chain carries TRBV12-3 or TRBV12-4 and TRBJ2-3; D uncertain. Trimming pared 4 bases from V and 6 bases from J, leaving 11 bases between. The CDR3 has 13 amino acids. The CDR3 coding sequence is TGTGCCAGCAGTTCCCTAGGTCCGGATACGCAGTATTTT. As protein: CASSSLGPDTQYF.

This rearrangement joins TRBV7-9 to TRBJ1-1; a possible D gene is TRBD1 (6 bases). V was clipped by 5 bases and J by 1 base, with 11 bases between them. CDR1 SEHNR and CDR2 FQNEAQ come from the germline V gene (reference sequence). There are 14 residues in the CDR3. CDR3 sequence (DNA): TGTGCCAGCAGCCCCCCGACAGGGAACACTGAAGCTTTCTTT. Protein product: CASSPPTGNTEAFF.

The V and J genes are TRBV20-1 and TRBJ2-7; TRBD1 agrees at 7 bases. V trimming: 6 bases; J trimming: 0 bases; junction bases outside the gene matches: 5. CDR3 size: 13 residues. Germline V gene lookup returns CDR1 DFQATT and CDR2 SNEGSKA (reference sequence). In DNA, the CDR3 is TGCAGTGCCCTGACAGGGCTCTCCTACGAGCAGTACTTC. The encoded protein is CSALTGLSYEQYF.

The gene calls are TRBV27 and TRBJ2-1; TRBD1 is a possible D gene (5 bases). V dropped 3 bases and J dropped 6 bases, with 18 bases sitting between them. The CDR3 spans 16 residues. Germline V gives CDR1 MNHEY, CDR2 SMNVEV (reference sequence). The CDR3: CASSFSPLGRGNEQFF. In nucleotides, the CDR3 is TGTGCCAGCAGTTTTTCCCCCCTGGGAAGGGGCAATGAGCAGTTCTTC.

This chain connects TRBV9 to TRBJ1-1; D might be TRBD1 (5 bases). Germline values: CDR1 SGDLS, CDR2 YYNGEE. The V end was cut by 0 bases, the J end by 4 bases, with 19 bases between. This CDR3 comprises 17 residues. CDR3 region: CASSVEARLGRGTEAFF. As DNA, the CDR3 is TGTGCCAGCAGCGTAGAGGCACGGCTGGGGAGGGGCACTGAAGCTTTCTTT.

This rearrangement joins TRBV25-1 to TRBJ2-3, with D possibly being TRBD1 or TRBD2 (5 bases each). With 0 bases removed from V and 3 bases from J, the gap between germline ends came to 13 bases. CDR3 length: 16 amino acids. Germline V lookup: CDR1 MGHDK, CDR2 SYGVNS. The CDR3 reads CASSEYEGIITDTQYF. In DNA, the CDR3 is TGTGCCAGCAGTGAATATGAGGGGATCATAACAGATACGCAGTATTTT.

CDR3: CASSYNQYGYTF. The DNA for the CDR3 is TGTGCCAGCAGCTATAACCAGTATGGCTACACCTTC. The chain links TRBV9 to TRBJ1-2; no firm D call. In germline, CDR1 is SGDLS, CDR2 YYNGEE. The V gene lost 4 bases and the J gene lost 5 bases, with 9 bases spanning the gap. The CDR3 is made up of 12 amino acids.

The chain's CDR3 is CASTQGNEQYF. The CDR3 DNA follows: TGTGCCAGCACCCAGGGGAACGAGCAGTACTTC. The chain uses TRBV6-1 and TRBJ2-7; D is possibly TRBD1 (6 bases). The CDR3 has 11 amino acids. Germline CDR1 is MNHNS and CDR2 is SASEGT. V was shortened by 7 bases and J by 5 bases, with 9 bases between the two germline ends.

V usage is TRBV4-1 and J usage is TRBJ2-7; D might be TRBD1 (6 bases). Germline CDR1 reads MGHRA; CDR2 reads YSYEKL. V lost 1 base and J 9 bases, leaving 22 bases between the germline ends. The CDR3 has 16 amino acids. The CDR3 DNA sequence: TGCGCCAGCAGCCAAGGGGGTCGAACAGGGAAGGATGGGCAGTACTTC. Translating gives CASSQGGRTGKDGQYF.

The chain's CDR3 is CAWSIGTWTEAFF. The CDR3, as DNA: TGTGCCTGGAGCATCGGGACATGGACTGAAGCTTTCTTT. The rearrangement uses TRBV30 and TRBJ1-1, with D perhaps matching TRBD1 (6 bases). Germline V gene data show CDR1 as GTSNPN and CDR2 as SVGIG (reference sequence). V was cut by 3 bases and J by 5 bases, with 13 bases left in between. The CDR3 has 13 amino acids.

The chain joins TRBV5-1 to TRBJ1-5; no clear D gene. Deletions cut 0 bases from V and 6 bases from J, with 13 bases between. The CDR3 has 15 amino acids. From germline, CDR1 is SGHRS and CDR2 YFSETQ. CDR3 DNA: TGCGCCAGCAGCTTGGTAGGTGACGCAGGTCAGCCCCAGCATTTT. It codes for CASSLVGDAGQPQHF. The full variable domain, with the rest looked up from reference TRBV5-1 and TRBJ1-5, is KAGVTQTPRYLIKTRGQQVTLSCSPISGHRSVSWYQQTPGQGLQFLFEYFSETQRNKGNFPGRFSGRQFSNSRSEMNVSTLELGDSALYLCASSLVGDAGQPQHFGDGTRLSIL.

The chain is built from TRBV4-3 and TRBJ1-6; no definite D call. There are 14 residues in the CDR3. Germline V CDR1 and CDR2: LGHNA, YSLEER. V was cut by 1 base and J by 6 bases, with 7 bases left in between. CDR3 nucleotides: TGCGCCAGCAGCCAAGTTGAGGGTAATTCACCCCTCCACTTT. As protein: CASSQVEGNSPLHF.

The rearrangement joins TRBV27 to TRBJ1-2, with TRBD1 as a possible D gene (5 bases). The CDR3 covers 16 residues. Per germline, CDR1 MNHEY and CDR2 SMNVEV (reference sequence). V was trimmed by 2 bases and J by 6 bases, leaving 19 bases between them. For the CDR3, the DNA is TGTGCCAGCAGTTTAACAGGCGGAGGATCAATCGATGGCTACACCTTC. It specifies CASSLTGGGSIDGYTF.

The chain employs TRBV7-9 and TRBJ2-7; the D gene is possibly TRBD1 (6 bases). The CDR3 runs 11 residues. CDR1 is SEHNR, CDR2 FQNEAQ, per germline (reference sequence). Between the trimmed V and J ends, which lost 4 bases and 12 bases, there was a span of 13 bases. The CDR3: CASSYNRALYF. The CDR3 DNA follows: TGTGCCAGCAGCTACAACAGGGCTCTGTACTTC.

The gene calls are TRBV2 and TRBJ1-6; unclear D gene. The CDR3 sequence is 14 residues long. V was cut by 1 base and J by 4 bases, with 5 bases left in between. Germline CDR1 and CDR2: SNHLY and FYNNEI. DNA for the CDR3: TGTGCCAGCAGTGAAGGGGTTTATAATTCACCCCTCCACTTT. Amino acids: CASSEGVYNSPLHF.

The rearrangement links TRBV15 to TRBJ2-3; 7 nucleotides agree with TRBD2. V shed 3 bases and J 3 bases; nucleotides not matched to a gene: 9. The CDR3 length is 16 residues. Germline loops: CDR1 LNHNV, CDR2 YYDKDF (reference sequence). The CDR3 is CATSRKGSGVTDTQYF. CDR3 nucleotides: TGTGCCACCAGCAGGAAGGGGAGCGGGGTGACAGATACGCAGTATTTT.

The gene calls are TRBV11-3 and TRBJ2-7; 7 positions agree with TRBD1. The CDR3 spans 17 residues. The ends lost 2 bases at V and 3 bases at J; junction bases unmatched: 13. Looked up from germline, CDR1 is SGHNT and CDR2 is YENEEA. For the CDR3, the DNA is TGTGCCAGCAGCTTAAGCACCGGGACAGAAACTTTCTACGAGCAGTACTTC. It is translated as CASSLSTGTETFYEQYF.

V gene TRBV28 combines with J gene TRBJ1-2; D not certain. Per the germline V gene, CDR1 is MDHEN and CDR2 is SYDVKM. Trimming took off 3 bases at V and 4 bases at J, with 9 bases between the two ends. The CDR3 contains 13 residues. This chain's CDR3 is CASSLATSYGYTF. CDR3 bases: TGTGCCAGCAGTTTGGCGACAAGCTATGGCTACACCTTC.

V and J are TRBV30 and TRBJ1-1; no firm D call. Trimming pared 5 bases from V and 4 bases from J, leaving 14 bases between. The CDR3 spans 13 residues. Germline-derived CDR1 and CDR2 are GTSNPN and SVGIG (reference sequence). The CDR3 sequence is CAWRLLLGTEAFF. The CDR3 nucleotides read TGTGCCTGGCGTCTCCTCCTAGGCACTGAAGCTTTCTTT.

A single count supports this clonotype. The rearrangement uses TRBV5-4 and TRBJ2-7; 7 bases align to TRBD1. The V gene's germline CDR1 is SGHNT and CDR2 YYREEE (reference sequence). This CDR3 contains 14 residues. With V trimmed by 4 bases and J by 4 bases, 8 bases remained unmatched. CDR3 residues: CASSRRDSQYEQYF. The DNA for the CDR3 is TGTGCCAGCAGCCGTCGGGACAGCCAATACGAGCAGTACTTC.